The clone carrying this T cell receptor beta chain was detected only a few times. The antigen is undetermined. Hyperthyroidism qualified as stable when ophthalmopathy did not develop within 18 months of follow-up. Other autoimmune diseases, uncontrolled infections, pregnancy or lactation led to the exclusion of patients. The CDR3 loop spans 14 amino acids. Germline CDR1 reads MNHEY; CDR2 reads SMNVEV (reference sequence). V lost 2 bases and J 2 bases, leaving 9 bases between the germline ends. The study amplified TCR beta CDR3 regions using RNA transcripts. First-round RT-PCR used HTBI primers; second-round multiplex PCR followed. Using its own MiXCR run on the multiplex PCR reads, TCRdb lists one record per CDR3 protein. Among hundreds of thousands of distinct CDR3 sequences listed, around 21% were seen once. The data were obtained in a study of Graves' ophthalmopathy and Graves' hyperthyroidism. Study details: The blood sample was drawn at first diagnosis and before any treatment. Whole-study findings and limits: Most expanded clonotypes in thyroid above 0.001 frequency also showed up in blood.

The V gene is TRBV27, the J gene TRBJ2-5, with D hard to call. Source material: peripheral blood. The sequence came from a woman between 18 and 30 years old with stable Graves' hyperthyroidism. The CDR3 region is CASSLISPQETQYF. The CDR3 DNA is TGTGCCAGCAGTTTAATTAGTCCACAAGAGACCCAGTACTTC.